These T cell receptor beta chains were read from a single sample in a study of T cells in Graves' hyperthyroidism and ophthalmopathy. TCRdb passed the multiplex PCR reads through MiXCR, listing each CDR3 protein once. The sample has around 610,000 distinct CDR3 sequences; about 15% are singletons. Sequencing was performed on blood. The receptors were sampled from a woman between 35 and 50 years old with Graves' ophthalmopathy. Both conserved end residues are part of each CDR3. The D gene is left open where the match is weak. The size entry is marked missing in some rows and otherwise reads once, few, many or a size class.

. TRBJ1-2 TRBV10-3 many TGTGCCATCTCCAACAGGGCCGACTATGGCTACACCTTC CAISNRADYGYTF
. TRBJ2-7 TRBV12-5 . TGTGCTAGTGGTTTGCCCCCCGGCGAGCAGTACTTC CASGLPPGEQYF
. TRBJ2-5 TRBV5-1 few TGCGCCAGCAGCTTGGAGCCCGAAGGGGCAGAGACCCAGTACTTC CASSLEPEGAETQYF
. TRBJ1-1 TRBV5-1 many TGCGCCAGCAGCTTGAGGGTATCACAGAACACTGAAGCTTTCTTT CASSLRVSQNTEAFF
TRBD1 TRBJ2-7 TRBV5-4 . TGTGCCAGCAGCTTGGGGGGACAGATCTACGAGCAGTACTTC CASSLGGQIYEQYF
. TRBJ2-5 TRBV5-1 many TGCGCCAGCAGCTTAGGGCAACTGCAAGAGACCCAGTACTTC CASSLGQLQETQYF
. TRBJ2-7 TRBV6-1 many TGTGCCAGCACCGAAAACGCCAATCACAGGGTGTTGGAGCAGTACTTC CASTENANHRVLEQYF
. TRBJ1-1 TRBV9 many TGTGCCAGCAGCCCTAGTGGGCAGAACACTGAAGCTTTCTTT CASSPSGQNTEAFF
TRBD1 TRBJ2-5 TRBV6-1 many TGTGCCAGCAGTGCTTTCAGGGGGCTTGAGACCCAGTACTTC CASSAFRGLETQYF
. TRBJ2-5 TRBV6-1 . TGTGCCAGCAGTGCCCAACCGCCCCAGGGGGGTGAGACCCAGTACTTC CASSAQPPQGGETQYF
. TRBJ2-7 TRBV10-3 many TGTGCCATCAGTACGACCGAACCCCCCGAGCAGTACTTC CAISTTEPPEQYF
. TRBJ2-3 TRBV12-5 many TGTGCTAGTGGCTACTGGGGAGATACGCAGTATTTT CASGYWGDTQYF
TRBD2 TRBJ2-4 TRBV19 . TGTGCCAGTACCGGACTAGCCTCTTTGGACATTCAGTACTTC CASTGLASLDIQYF
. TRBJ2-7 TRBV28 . TGTGCCAGCAGTTATGGTGGCAACCTATTC CASSYGGNLF